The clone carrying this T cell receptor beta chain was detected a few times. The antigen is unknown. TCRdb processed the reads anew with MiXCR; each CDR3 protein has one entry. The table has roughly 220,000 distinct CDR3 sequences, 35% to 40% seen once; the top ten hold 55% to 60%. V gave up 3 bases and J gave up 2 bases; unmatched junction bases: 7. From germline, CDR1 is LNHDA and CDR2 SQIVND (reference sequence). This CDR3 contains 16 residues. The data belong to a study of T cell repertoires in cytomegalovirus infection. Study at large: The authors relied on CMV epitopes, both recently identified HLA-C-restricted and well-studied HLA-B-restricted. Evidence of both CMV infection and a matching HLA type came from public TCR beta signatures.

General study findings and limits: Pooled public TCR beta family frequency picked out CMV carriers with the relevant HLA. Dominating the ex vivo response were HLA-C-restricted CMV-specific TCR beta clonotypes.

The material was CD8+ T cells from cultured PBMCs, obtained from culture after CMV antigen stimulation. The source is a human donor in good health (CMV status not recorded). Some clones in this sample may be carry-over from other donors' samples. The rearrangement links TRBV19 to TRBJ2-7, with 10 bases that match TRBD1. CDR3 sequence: CASSIDGQGVTYEQYF. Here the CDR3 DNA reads TGTGCCAGTAGTATTGACGGACAGGGGGTAACCTACGAGCAGTACTTC.